This entry describes one T cell receptor (beta chain). The antigen remains undetermined. Germline CDR1 MGHRA, CDR2 YSYEKL. V dropped 0 bases and J dropped 5; count of bases not matched to a gene: 10. The CDR3 consists of 17 residues. The data stem from a study of cytomegalovirus exposure and HLA in healthy donors. Study-wide findings and caveats: Among the most significant clusters, several appeared linked to common viral pathogens in a later analysis. The productive fraction for most TCR beta V segments was about 87% or about 30% in an earlier analysis.

Primers included in the PCR were 60 Vbeta and 13 Jbeta primers. Sequencing was performed with immunoSEQ multiplex PCR; in TCRdb, only in-frame clones are kept and a portion is missing. The sample has under 150,000 clones, around 77% seen once. All the people who gave samples were healthy bone marrow donors. The sequenced material came from PBMCs. This TCR came from a woman in her 40s in good health and CMV-seropositive. The chain uses TRBV4-1 and TRBJ1-2; 9 bases are shared with TRBD1. CDR3 sequence (DNA): TGCGCCAGCAGCCAAGATCAGGGACAGGGCCCACGGTATGGCTACACCTTC. The encoded protein is CASSQDQGQGPRYGYTF.